One and the same sample provided the 30 T cell receptor beta chains below, sequenced in a study of shared clonotypes between healthy human individuals. This table comes from immunoSEQ multiplex PCR, and its TCRdb copy is limited to in-frame clones, with some not included. The sample yields about half a million clones, around 73% seen once. Input material: PBMCs. These receptors came from a woman between 35 and 50 years old in good health. Some clones in this sample may be carry-over from other donors' samples.

Worth noting for this clone: A read error is possible here, since a much larger clone lies one base away. The V and J genes are TRBV7-8 and TRBJ2-7; the D gene is possibly TRBD1 (6 bases). The CDR3 consists of 13 residues. The germline V and J ends were trimmed by 3 bases and 1 base, with 7 bases remaining between them. Per the germline V gene, CDR1 is SGHVS and CDR2 is FQNEAQ. The CDR3 region has the DNA TGTGCCAGCAGCTTTGGACAGTCCTACGAGCAGTACTTC. Amino acids: CASSFGQSYEQYF.

The rearrangement uses TRBV11-2 and TRBJ2-3, with 8 bases fitting TRBD2. J gave up 1 base and V 4 bases, and 13 bases lay outside the gene matches. Germline CDR1 reads SGHAT; CDR2 reads FQNNGV. This CDR3 has 18 residues. Written as DNA, the CDR3 is TGTGCCAGCAGCTCGGGGGGGAGCGCATTTGGGGGCACAGATACGCAGTATTTT. This gives the protein CASSSGGSAFGGTDTQYF.

The chain links TRBV25-1 to TRBJ2-2; D might be TRBD1 (7 bases). The CDR3 consists of 17 residues. Trimming cost V 3 bases and J 6 bases, with 20 bases left between them. Germline lookup yields CDR1 MGHDK and CDR2 SYGVNS. The chain's CDR3 is CASSDPQGGRLAGELFF. The CDR3 coding sequence is TGTGCCAGCAGTGATCCCCAGGGGGGCCGTCTGGCCGGGGAGCTGTTTTTT.

V usage is TRBV28 and J usage is TRBJ2-7, with D unclear. CDR1 and CDR2 from the germline V gene are MDHEN and SYDVKM. With 5 bases removed from V and 3 bases from J, the gap between germline ends came to 11 bases. The CDR3 sequence is 13 residues long. CDR3 residues: CASSAGPRYEQYF. The CDR3 bases are TGTGCCAGCAGTGCCGGGCCCCGCTACGAGCAGTACTTC.

This clone has just one count. The DNA for the CDR3 is TGTGCCAGCAGACGGACGGCCAATCAGCCCCAGCATTTT. It codes for CASRRTANQPQHF. The chain uses TRBV6-5 and TRBJ1-5; the D is unclear. The germline V gene encodes CDR1 MNHEY and CDR2 SVGAGI. The CDR3 loop spans 13 amino acids. Trimming cost V 6 bases and J 3 bases, with 9 bases left between them.

The genes are TRBV4-2 and TRBJ1-2; D remains unclear. The CDR3 loop spans 18 amino acids. Germline V gives CDR1 LGHNA, CDR2 YNFKEQ. V was clipped by 1 base and J by 0 bases, with 18 bases between them. CDR3 nucleotide sequence: TGTGCCAGCAGCCAAGTGAGTTCGACTCACGGACCTAACTATGGCTACACCTTC. Encoded protein: CASSQVSSTHGPNYGYTF.

The chain joins TRBV4-1 to TRBJ2-7; D call uncertain. The germline V and J ends were trimmed by 2 bases and 3 bases, with 14 bases remaining between them. The CDR3 spans 15 residues. The V gene's germline CDR1 is MGHRA and CDR2 YSYEKL. The CDR3 bases are TGCGCCAGCAGCCAACCGGGCCAGAGGTACTACGAGCAGTACTTC. It yields the protein CASSQPGQRYYEQYF.

The rearrangement joins TRBV10-3 to TRBJ2-2, with D perhaps matching TRBD1 (6 bases). Per the germline V gene, CDR1 is ENHRY and CDR2 is SYGVKD. V was pared by 4 bases and J by 5 bases, with 14 bases between. CDR3 length equals 15 residues. Here the CDR3 reads CAISADRQGTGELFF. The CDR3 bases are TGTGCCATCAGTGCAGACAGGCAAGGGACCGGGGAGCTGTTTTTT.

The V and J genes are TRBV19 and TRBJ2-4, with 9 positions matching TRBD2. This CDR3 is 15 amino acids long. The trim removed 5 bases at V and 5 bases at J, leaving 7 bases unmatched. The V gene's germline CDR1 is LNHDA and CDR2 SQIVND (reference sequence). In DNA form, the CDR3 reads TGTGCCAGTAGTGCAGGACTAGCGCCCCAAAACATTCAGTACTTC. This codes for CASSAGLAPQNIQYF.

The J gene is TRBJ1-1, the V gene TRBV6-6; no clear D. Trimming pared 2 bases from V and 8 bases from J, leaving 9 bases between. Germline V lookup: CDR1 MNHNY, CDR2 SVGAGI (reference sequence). This CDR3 has 12 amino acids. The CDR3 DNA follows: TGTGCCAGCAGTTACGGGCAGGCCGAAGCTTTCTTT. Its protein product is CASSYGQAEAFF.

The chain is built from TRBV6-1 and TRBJ1-2; the D gene is possibly TRBD1 (6 bases). Trimming left V 6 bases short and J 4 bases short, with 15 bases between. The CDR3 sequence is 14 residues long. Germline-derived CDR1 and CDR2 are MNHNS and SASEGT. As DNA, the CDR3 is TGTGCCAGCAGGACCGGGACACGGACCTATGGCTACACCTTC. This translates into CASRTGTRTYGYTF.

In DNA, the CDR3 is TGTGCCAGCAGCTTGGGACTTAACACAGATACGCAGTATTTT. Its protein product is CASSLGLNTDTQYF. This chain joins TRBV7-9 and TRBJ2-3, with D maybe TRBD2 (6 bases). Germline V CDR1 and CDR2: SEHNR, FQNEAQ (reference sequence). CDR3 length: 14 residues. The V and J ends lost 3 bases and 2 bases respectively, with 9 bases between them.

The V gene is TRBV11-1, the J gene TRBJ2-5; D could derive from TRBD1 or TRBD2 (5 bases each). The germline V gene encodes CDR1 SGHAT and CDR2 FQDESV (reference sequence). The CDR3 is 14 amino acids. Trimming left V 5 bases short and J 4 bases short, with 14 bases between. CDR3 amino acids: CASSRDGAGETQYF. The DNA for the CDR3 is TGTGCCAGCAGCCGGGACGGGGCAGGAGAGACCCAGTACTTC.

The rearrangement links TRBV19 to TRBJ2-3, with TRBD1 matching over 7 bases. V was pared by 6 bases and J by 0 bases, with 9 bases of the junction left unmatched. Germline CDR1 and CDR2: LNHDA and SQIVND (reference sequence). This CDR3 is built from 16 residues. In nucleotides, the CDR3 is TGTGCCAGTAGAACGACAGGGATCCCTAGCACAGATACGCAGTATTTT. This sequence encodes CASRTTGIPSTDTQYF.

This chain joins TRBV28 and TRBJ1-1; D is undetermined. The CDR3 has 12 residues. The V end was cut by 6 bases, the J end by 2 bases, with 7 bases between. Germline V gives CDR1 MDHEN, CDR2 SYDVKM. CDR3 bases: TGTGCCAGCAGAAGCATAAACACTGAAGCTTTCTTT. Protein sequence: CASRSINTEAFF.

The chain employs TRBV27 and TRBJ2-1; no definite D call. CDR3 length: 15 residues. Germline-derived CDR1 and CDR2 are MNHEY and SMNVEV (reference sequence). The V gene lost 6 bases and the J gene lost 2 bases, with 14 bases spanning the gap. The CDR3 DNA reads as TGTGCCAGCAGGCCAATGGGGAAGACCTACAATGAGCAGTTCTTC. It translates to CASRPMGKTYNEQFF.

The chain combines TRBV5-1 with TRBJ2-5; D remains ambiguous. The V gene's germline CDR1 is SGHRS and CDR2 YFSETQ. Trimming took off 2 bases at V and 9 bases at J, with 11 bases between the two ends. This CDR3 comprises 12 residues. CDR3 DNA: TGCGCCAGCAGCTTAACCGCCCCCCCCCAGTACTTC. Amino acid sequence: CASSLTAPPQYF.

Of note for this clone: The conserved phenylalanine or tryptophan is not found at the CDR3 terminus, so this likely reflects a read error. The chain uses TRBV5-1 and TRBJ1-2; D gene ambiguous. The CDR3 totals 13 residues. The germline V gene has CDR1 SGHRS and CDR2 YFSETQ. V gave up 0 bases and J gave up 1 base, with 4 bases separating them. DNA for the CDR3: TGCGCCAGCAGCTTGGAGCTTAACTATGGCTACACCCTC. This translates into CASSLELNYGYTL.

The CDR3 DNA reads TGTGCCAGCAGCCAAGAGTTAGCGGGAAACACCGGGGAGCTGTTTTTT. Translating it yields CASSQELAGNTGELFF. The chain is built from TRBV4-2 and TRBJ2-2; 8 bases fit TRBD2. Germline assignment: CDR1 LGHNA and CDR2 YNFKEQ. CDR3 length: 16 residues. Trimming cost V 0 bases and J 2 bases; bases outside gene matches: 2.

J is TRBJ2-2 and V is TRBV7-5. TRBV7-5 is a documented pseudogene. This CDR3 has 16 residues. CDR3 protein: CVRRGTGTQNTGELFF. The CDR3 bases are TGTGTCAGAAGAGGGACCGGGACCCAGAACACCGGGGAGCTGTTTTTT.

Concerning this clone: A far more abundant clone sits one base away, making this likely a read error. The V call is TRBV5-1, the J call TRBJ1-2, with D perhaps matching TRBD1 (6 bases). Germline V gene data show CDR1 as SGHRS and CDR2 as YFSETQ. The ends were cut back, 5 bases at V and 8 bases at J, with 22 bases in the middle. The CDR3 spans 15 residues. The CDR3 sequence: CASSPLGAGAYGYTF. CDR3 sequence (DNA): TGCGCCAGCAGTCCGTTGGGCGCAGGGGCTTACGGCTACACCTTC. Complete variable domain (other parts from reference TRBV5-1 and TRBJ1-2): KAGVTQTPRYLIKTRGQQVTLSCSPISGHRSVSWYQQTPGQGLQFLFEYFSETQRNKGNFPGRFSGRQFSNSRSEMNVSTLELGDSALYLCASSPLGAGAYGYTFGSGTRLTVV.

V is TRBV10-1 and J is TRBJ2-7; D is uncertain. Trimming stripped 7 bases from V and 0 bases from J, with 13 bases between. The CDR3 length is 14 residues. Germline V gene sequence: CDR1 WNHNN, CDR2 SYGVQD (reference sequence). CDR3 residues: CASKDFRSSYEQYF. CDR3 in DNA: TGCGCCAGCAAAGACTTCCGCAGCTCCTACGAGCAGTACTTC.

V gene TRBV6-1 combines with J gene TRBJ2-7, with 7 bases fitting TRBD1. This CDR3 spans 12 amino acids. Germline assignment: CDR1 MNHNS and CDR2 SASEGT. V dropped 10 bases and J dropped 0; count of bases not matched to a gene: 3. The CDR3 DNA follows: TGTGCCACCCGGGACAGCTCCTACGAGCAGTACTTC. Residues: CATRDSSYEQYF.

Concerning this clone itself: Possible read error: a much larger clone is one base away. This same CDR3 is encoded by further DNA sequences in the sample. The chain employs TRBV30 and TRBJ1-5; D is unresolved. The V gene's germline CDR1 is GTSNPN and CDR2 SVGIG (reference sequence). The CDR3 contains 13 residues. V gave up 2 bases and J gave up 0 bases, with 5 bases separating them. In DNA form, the CDR3 reads TGTGCCTGGAGTACGGATAGCAATCAGCCCCAGCATTTT. Encoded protein: CAWSTDSNQPQHF.

The rearrangement uses TRBV7-2 and TRBJ1-1; tentatively, D is TRBD1 (5 bases). CDR3 size: 16 residues. V dropped 5 bases and J dropped 0 bases, with 16 bases sitting between them. Germline V gene data show CDR1 as SGHTA and CDR2 as FQGNSA. The CDR3 protein is CASSRNLDIMNTEAFF. The CDR3 region has the DNA TGTGCCAGCAGCCGAAACTTGGACATCATGAACACTGAAGCTTTCTTT.

The chain's CDR3 is CASSETREQYF. The DNA for the CDR3 is TGTGCCAGCAGTGAAACTAGGGAGCAGTACTTC. The rearrangement links TRBV25-1 to TRBJ2-7; D might be TRBD2 (5 bases). This CDR3 is built from 11 residues. V was trimmed by 2 bases and J by 7 bases, leaving 6 bases between them. CDR1 MGHDK and CDR2 SYGVNS come from the germline V gene.

The chain joins TRBV19 to TRBJ2-5, with a weak D call TRBD2 (7 bases). Trimming left V 3 bases short and J 1 base short, with 12 bases between. The CDR3 consists of 15 residues. Germline lookup yields CDR1 LNHDA and CDR2 SQIVND (reference sequence). In DNA form, the CDR3 reads TGTGCCAGTAGTATTCGAGGGGGGGTCCAAGAGACCCAGTACTTC. It translates to CASSIRGGVQETQYF.

V and J are TRBV7-9 and TRBJ1-1; the match to TRBD1 covers 9 bases. The ends lost 5 bases at V and 0 bases at J; junction bases unmatched: 10. The CDR3 has 17 residues. Germline V CDR1 and CDR2: SEHNR, FQNEAQ (reference sequence). The CDR3 is CASSPGTGRPMNTEAFF. DNA of the CDR3: TGTGCCAGCAGCCCCGGGACAGGGCGTCCGATGAACACTGAAGCTTTCTTT.

The genes are TRBV5-1 and TRBJ2-1; no definite D call. Germline V gene data show CDR1 as SGHRS and CDR2 as YFSETQ. The CDR3 length is 14 residues. The germline V and J ends were trimmed by 0 bases and 6 bases, with 10 bases remaining between them. This chain's CDR3 is CASSLAAPGNEQFF. CDR3 bases: TGCGCCAGCAGCTTGGCGGCCCCGGGCAATGAGCAGTTCTTC.

The chain couples TRBV7-2 to TRBJ2-5; D ambiguous. This CDR3 contains 16 residues. V was clipped by 4 bases and J by 5 bases, with 20 bases between them. The germline V gene has CDR1 SGHTA and CDR2 FQGNSA. The CDR3 DNA follows: TGTGCCAGCAGCTCCCGTAAGGCTCCGGGTGGGGAGACCCAGTACTTC. It yields the protein CASSSRKAPGGETQYF.